This T cell receptor beta chain was observed in a study of T cell responses to AZD1222 COVID-19 vaccine. Turning to this clone: Its antigen is unknown.

Assay: immunoSEQ multiplex PCR; the TCRdb copy retains only in-frame clones and omits some. Of 90,000 to 140,000 clones in the sample, 89% were seen once. V was shortened by 6 bases and J by 7 bases, with 19 bases between the two germline ends. This CDR3 has 15 amino acids. CDR1 MDHEN and CDR2 SYDVKM come from the germline V gene. Study-level findings and limits: Just a handful of AZD1222 recipients were seropositive at baseline. Dominant CD4 TCR responses targeted spike regions 160-218 and 743-854. Mostly white British, mostly female donors; authors suggested clonal diversity may be underestimated. Elevations in Spike-specific TCR breadth and depth followed administration of two AZD1222 doses.

Here the sequenced sample was peripheral blood, taken 28 days after the second AZD1222 dose. This receptor was obtained from an adult who received the AZD1222 COVID-19 vaccine. V gene TRBV28 combines with J gene TRBJ2-1; D is possibly TRBD1 or TRBD2 (7 bases each). DNA for the CDR3: TGTGCCAGCAGCCGATCCAGGGGGGGCTGGAATGAGCAGTTCTTC. As protein: CASSRSRGGWNEQFF.